These T cell receptor beta chains were read from a single sample in a study of PD-1 blockade in classical Hodgkin lymphoma. This table comes from immunoSEQ multiplex PCR, and its TCRdb copy is limited to in-frame clones, with some not included. The sample contains about 46,000 clones, approximately 70% of which appear only once. The sample here was peripheral blood mononuclear cells (PBMCs), taken at baseline. The receptors here all came from a human donor with classical Hodgkin lymphoma. Each CDR3 is given with its conserved first and last residue. Size is omitted from some rows. Given values are once, few, many or a class for expanded clones.

clone size: .
V gene: TRBV7-3
CDR3 length: 15
J gene: TRBJ2-2
CDR3 protein: CASSLARENTGELFF

clone size: .
V gene: TRBV2
CDR3 length: 17
J gene: TRBJ2-7
CDR3 protein: CASSFLTPGQASYEQYF

clone size: .
V gene: TRBV7-9
CDR3 length: 15
J gene: TRBJ1-1
CDR3 protein: CASSSRTGLNTEAFF

clone size: .
V gene: TRBV28
CDR3 length: 15
J gene: TRBJ2-1
CDR3 protein: CASSWTTSSYNEQFF

clone size: .
V gene: TRBV15
CDR3 length: 15
J gene: TRBJ2-5
CDR3 protein: CATSRRSGAQETQYF

clone size: .
V gene: TRBV6-5
CDR3 length: 15
J gene: TRBJ1-2
CDR3 protein: CASSYSGGRNYGYTF

clone size: many
V gene: TRBV6-5
CDR3 length: 14
J gene: TRBJ1-2
CDR3 protein: CASHRQGLGDGYTF

clone size: .
V gene: TRBV5-1
CDR3 length: 16
J gene: TRBJ2-7
CDR3 protein: CASSLTSGGTGDEQYF

clone size: .
V gene: TRBV19
CDR3 length: 14
J gene: TRBJ1-2
CDR3 protein: CASSTGGQRGGYTF

clone size: .
V gene: TRBV30
CDR3 length: 15
J gene: TRBJ1-1
CDR3 protein: CAWNRATVLPTEAFF

clone size: once
V gene: TRBV19
CDR3 length: 15
J gene: TRBJ1-2
CDR3 protein: CASSIAPRSSYGYTF

clone size: few
V gene: TRBV6-5
CDR3 length: 15
J gene: TRBJ2-2
CDR3 protein: CASSRGVTNTGELFF

clone size: .
V gene: TRBV7-9
CDR3 length: 14
J gene: TRBJ1-2
CDR3 protein: CASSLQGISYGYTF

clone size: .
V gene: TRBV30
CDR3 length: 17
J gene: TRBJ1-2
CDR3 protein: CAWSVKAAGWSDYGYTF

clone size: few
V gene: TRBV25-1
CDR3 length: 13
J gene: TRBJ1-2
CDR3 protein: CASSLAGNYGYTF

clone size: .
V gene: TRBV5-1
CDR3 length: 14
J gene: TRBJ2-2
CDR3 protein: CASSLVAGSGELFF

clone size: .
V gene: TRBV7-9
CDR3 length: 12
J gene: TRBJ2-7
CDR3 protein: CACRDRGLEQYF

clone size: .
V gene: TRBV6-1
CDR3 length: 13
J gene: TRBJ1-2
CDR3 protein: CASSVTGIYGYTF

clone size: .
V gene: TRBV2
CDR3 length: 16
J gene: TRBJ2-3
CDR3 protein: CASSGGTSGRTDTQYF

clone size: .
V gene: TRBV5-1
CDR3 length: 16
J gene: TRBJ1-3
CDR3 protein: CASSLGGAGKGNTIYF

clone size: .
V gene: TRBV5-1
CDR3 length: 16
J gene: TRBJ1-1
CDR3 protein: CASRVMPGQRNTEAFF

clone size: once
V gene: TRBV30
CDR3 length: 12
J gene: TRBJ1-2
CDR3 protein: CAWSVGQDGYTF

clone size: .
V gene: TRBV4-1
CDR3 length: 12
J gene: TRBJ1-1
CDR3 protein: CASSRGNTEAFF

clone size: few
V gene: TRBV11-2
CDR3 length: 15
J gene: TRBJ2-3
CDR3 protein: CASSLAGGYTDTQYF

clone size: few
V gene: TRBV11-2
CDR3 length: 18
J gene: TRBJ1-2
CDR3 protein: CASSLDPGGRVGTYGYTF

clone size: .
V gene: TRBV28
CDR3 length: 13
J gene: TRBJ2-7
CDR3 protein: CASSPTNSYEQYF

clone size: .
V gene: TRBV29-1
CDR3 length: 15
J gene: TRBJ2-3
CDR3 protein: CSVVATSGTTDTQYF

clone size: .
V gene: TRBV19
CDR3 length: 12
J gene: TRBJ1-4
CDR3 protein: CATSGSVEKLFF

clone size: once
V gene: TRBV7-8
CDR3 length: 16
J gene: TRBJ2-3
CDR3 protein: CASSLLAGGTTDTQYF

clone size: .
V gene: TRBV2
CDR3 length: 13
J gene: TRBJ1-2
CDR3 protein: CASSFLGPKGYTF

clone size: .
V gene: TRBV10-3
CDR3 length: 14
J gene: TRBJ2-5
CDR3 protein: CAISDLGDGETQYF

clone size: .
V gene: TRBV7-9
CDR3 length: 11
J gene: TRBJ1-2
CDR3 protein: CASSWGGGYTF

clone size: .
V gene: TRBV9
CDR3 length: 13
J gene: TRBJ2-5
CDR3 protein: CASSWGNQETQYF

clone size: .
V gene: TRBV9
CDR3 length: 13
J gene: TRBJ1-1
CDR3 protein: CASSRQGNTEAFF

clone size: .
V gene: TRBV2
CDR3 length: 15
J gene: TRBJ2-3
CDR3 protein: CASSLQGVSTDTQYF

clone size: once
V gene: TRBV6-6
CDR3 length: 15
J gene: TRBJ1-5
CDR3 protein: CASSYNRAGNQPQHF

clone size: .
V gene: TRBV4-1
CDR3 length: 15
J gene: TRBJ1-2
CDR3 protein: CASSQDGYSLYGYTF

clone size: once
V gene: TRBV4-1
CDR3 length: 14
J gene: TRBJ1-1
CDR3 protein: CASSHVGKEPEAFF

clone size: once
V gene: TRBV28
CDR3 length: 13
J gene: TRBJ2-7
CDR3 protein: CASSRTSLVEQYF

clone size: .
V gene: TRBV5-1
CDR3 length: 15
J gene: TRBJ2-7
CDR3 protein: CASSSGGPLAQEQYF

clone size: .
V gene: TRBV5-6
CDR3 length: 14
J gene: TRBJ1-1
CDR3 protein: CASSSGRRYTEAFF

clone size: .
V gene: TRBV7-2
CDR3 length: 15
J gene: TRBJ1-1
CDR3 protein: CASSLRSVRGTEAFF

clone size: few
V gene: TRBV19
CDR3 length: 13
J gene: TRBJ1-1
CDR3 protein: CASSGQMNTEAFF

clone size: .
V gene: TRBV5-1
CDR3 length: 15
J gene: TRBJ1-2
CDR3 protein: CASSDGQGLFGGYTF

clone size: .
V gene: TRBV5-7
CDR3 length: 15
J gene: TRBJ2-5
CDR3 protein: CASSLRGGYQETQYF

clone size: few
V gene: TRBV11-2
CDR3 length: 14
J gene: TRBJ1-5
CDR3 protein: CASTQGDSNQPQHF

clone size: .
V gene: TRBV5-1
CDR3 length: 14
J gene: TRBJ1-1
CDR3 protein: CASTLGGMNTEAFF

clone size: .
V gene: TRBV20-1
CDR3 length: 11
J gene: TRBJ2-1
CDR3 protein: CSAQRGNEQFF

clone size: .
V gene: TRBV29-1
CDR3 length: 15
J gene: TRBJ1-3
CDR3 protein: CSVALGRTSGNTIYF

clone size: few
V gene: TRBV6-1
CDR3 length: 15
J gene: TRBJ1-5
CDR3 protein: CASMDMGQFNQPQHF

clone size: .
V gene: TRBV27
CDR3 length: 12
J gene: TRBJ2-3
CDR3 protein: CASGRNTDTQYF

clone size: few
V gene: TRBV5-6
CDR3 length: 17
J gene: TRBJ2-2
CDR3 protein: CASSIILAGGNTGELFF

clone size: .
V gene: TRBV4-1
CDR3 length: 16
J gene: TRBJ2-7
CDR3 protein: CASSPYTNSAGYEQYF

clone size: .
V gene: TRBV11-3
CDR3 length: 14
J gene: TRBJ1-1
CDR3 protein: CASSIGGDRGEAFF

clone size: once
V gene: TRBV11-3
CDR3 length: 16
J gene: TRBJ2-7
CDR3 protein: CASRPGTGQTTYEQYF

clone size: .
V gene: TRBV9
CDR3 length: 16
J gene: TRBJ2-3
CDR3 protein: CASSVVGTDTKVAQYF

clone size: .
V gene: TRBV5-1
CDR3 length: 14
J gene: TRBJ1-2
CDR3 protein: CASSLSGGIYGYTF

clone size: once
V gene: TRBV30
CDR3 length: 13
J gene: TRBJ2-5
CDR3 protein: CAWSAGTLETQYF

clone size: .
V gene: TRBV6-1
CDR3 length: 15
J gene: TRBJ2-3
CDR3 protein: CASSEVWGSTDTQYF

clone size: .
V gene: TRBV5-4
CDR3 length: 11
J gene: TRBJ2-1
CDR3 protein: CASSYAREQFF